Listed below are T cell receptor beta chains from one sample, sequenced in a study of shared clonotypes between healthy human individuals. Measured with immunoSEQ multiplex PCR; TCRdb has only the in-frame clones, and not every one. The table has some 2.1 million clones, 85% to 95% seen once. Sequencing input: naive CD4+ T cells sorted from blood. The receptor source for this set is a man aged 18 to 30 in good health. CDR3s include the opening cysteine and the closing phenylalanine or tryptophan. The order of the fields is J gene, V gene, D gene, clone size, CDR3 protein, CDR3 DNA. A D gene is named only where the DNA matches it firmly. Part of the rows lack a size; the others show once, few, many or a class for expanded clones.

j_gene: TRBJ2-2; v_gene: TRBV6-1; d_gene: TRBD1; abundance: once; CDR3aa: CASRTGGTGELFF; CDR3nt: TGTGCCAGCAGAACAGGGGGCACCGGGGAGCTGTTTTTT
j_gene: TRBJ2-1; v_gene: TRBV2; d_gene: .; abundance: .; CDR3aa: CASRRQEAYNEQFF; CDR3nt: TGTGCCAGCAGAAGACAGGAGGCCTACAATGAGCAGTTCTTC
j_gene: TRBJ1-5; v_gene: TRBV10-1; d_gene: .; abundance: .; CDR3aa: CASSVDSNQPQHF; CDR3nt: TGCGCCAGCAGTGTGGATAGCAATCAGCCCCAGCATTTT
j_gene: TRBJ1-5; v_gene: TRBV4-3; d_gene: .; abundance: .; CDR3aa: CASSQETGGNQPQHF; CDR3nt: TGCGCCAGCAGCCAAGAGACAGGAGGCAATCAGCCCCAGCATTTT
j_gene: TRBJ1-1; v_gene: TRBV5-4; d_gene: .; abundance: .; CDR3aa: CASSSRAEAFF; CDR3nt: TGTGCCAGCAGCTCCCGGGCTGAAGCTTTCTTT
j_gene: TRBJ1-3; v_gene: TRBV4-2; d_gene: .; abundance: .; CDR3aa: CASSQDQGSSSGNTIYF; CDR3nt: TGTGCCAGCAGCCAAGATCAGGGTAGCAGCTCTGGAAACACCATATATTTT
j_gene: TRBJ2-4; v_gene: TRBV5-1; d_gene: TRBD1; abundance: .; CDR3aa: CASSLEGTGAPKGNIQYF; CDR3nt: TGCGCCAGCAGCTTGGAAGGGACAGGGGCCCCCAAAGGAAACATTCAGTACTTC
j_gene: TRBJ1-6; v_gene: TRBV7-2; d_gene: .; abundance: few; CDR3aa: CASSPWAENSPLHF; CDR3nt: TGTGCCAGCAGCCCCTGGGCAGAGAATTCACCCCTCCACTTT
j_gene: TRBJ2-7; v_gene: TRBV5-6; d_gene: .; abundance: .; CDR3aa: CASSSRAPFSYEQYF; CDR3nt: TGTGCCAGCAGCTCTAGAGCCCCGTTCTCCTACGAGCAGTACTTC
j_gene: TRBJ2-3; v_gene: TRBV29-1; d_gene: TRBD2; abundance: .; CDR3aa: CSVLPGLVLADTQYF; CDR3nt: TGCAGCGTTTTACCGGGACTAGTTCTCGCAGATACGCAGTATTTT
j_gene: TRBJ2-7; v_gene: TRBV6-1; d_gene: TRBD1; abundance: .; CDR3aa: CASSEERRTGHEQYF; CDR3nt: TGTGCCAGCAGTGAAGAACGACGGACAGGTCACGAGCAGTACTTC
j_gene: TRBJ2-1; v_gene: TRBV30; d_gene: .; abundance: .; CDR3aa: CAWILASSYNEQFF; CDR3nt: TGTGCCTGGATACTAGCCAGCTCCTACAATGAGCAGTTCTTC
j_gene: TRBJ2-7; v_gene: TRBV20-1; d_gene: .; abundance: .; CDR3aa: CSAKVSYEQYF; CDR3nt: TGCAGTGCTAAAGTATCCTACGAGCAGTACTTC
j_gene: TRBJ2-7; v_gene: TRBV11-2; d_gene: TRBD1; abundance: .; CDR3aa: CASTTTGVGEQYF; CDR3nt: TGTGCCAGCACCACCACAGGGGTCGGCGAGCAGTACTTC
j_gene: TRBJ1-3; v_gene: TRBV6-4; d_gene: TRBD1; abundance: .; CDR3aa: CASSNQPGGPGNTIYF; CDR3nt: TGTGCCAGCAGTAACCAGCCAGGGGGCCCTGGAAACACCATATATTTT
j_gene: TRBJ2-3; v_gene: TRBV18; d_gene: .; abundance: .; CDR3aa: CASSPILFSASTDTQYF; CDR3nt: TGTGCCAGCTCACCAATCCTCTTTAGCGCAAGCACAGATACGCAGTATTTT
j_gene: TRBJ1-1; v_gene: TRBV6-1; d_gene: .; abundance: .; CDR3aa: CASIEGNTEAFF; CDR3nt: TGTGCCAGCATAGAGGGGAACACTGAAGCTTTCTTT
j_gene: TRBJ2-4; v_gene: TRBV7-2; d_gene: TRBD2; abundance: .; CDR3aa: CASSPGLAANIQYF; CDR3nt: TGTGCCAGCAGCCCGGGACTAGCGGCAAACATTCAGTACTTC
j_gene: TRBJ2-2; v_gene: TRBV7-2; d_gene: TRBD2; abundance: .; CDR3aa: CASRLTSGVYTGELFF; CDR3nt: TGTGCCAGCAGGCTAACTAGCGGGGTATACACCGGGGAGCTGTTTTTT
j_gene: TRBJ1-1; v_gene: TRBV9; d_gene: .; abundance: .; CDR3aa: CASSQALNTEAFF; CDR3nt: TGTGCCAGCAGCCAGGCCCTGAACACTGAAGCTTTCTTT
j_gene: TRBJ1-4; v_gene: TRBV20-1; d_gene: .; abundance: .; CDR3aa: CSAHIGEKLFF; CDR3nt: TGCAGTGCCCACATTGGGGAAAAACTGTTTTTT
j_gene: TRBJ2-2; v_gene: TRBV5-1; d_gene: TRBD1; abundance: .; CDR3aa: CASSSGQGNPGELFF; CDR3nt: TGCGCCAGCAGCTCGGGACAGGGAAATCCCGGGGAGCTGTTTTTT
j_gene: TRBJ2-7; v_gene: TRBV28; d_gene: .; abundance: .; CDR3aa: CASSSFEGSYEQYF; CDR3nt: TGTGCCAGCAGCTCCTTTGAGGGATCCTACGAGCAGTACTTC
j_gene: TRBJ1-4; v_gene: TRBV18; d_gene: .; abundance: .; CDR3aa: CASSPGGQDEKLFF; CDR3nt: TGTGCCAGCTCACCGGGGGGCCAAGATGAAAAACTGTTTTTT
j_gene: TRBJ2-7; v_gene: TRBV5-1; d_gene: .; abundance: .; CDR3aa: CASSLAEGGALYEQYF; CDR3nt: TGCGCCAGCAGCTTGGCCGAGGGGGGCGCACTCTACGAGCAGTACTTC
j_gene: TRBJ2-1; v_gene: TRBV27; d_gene: .; abundance: .; CDR3aa: CASSPTRVRISYNEQFF; CDR3nt: TGTGCCAGCAGTCCCACCCGGGTGAGGATCTCCTACAATGAGCAGTTCTTC
j_gene: TRBJ1-6; v_gene: TRBV5-1; d_gene: TRBD1; abundance: .; CDR3aa: CASSLTGVDSPLHF; CDR3nt: TGCGCCAGCAGCTTGACAGGGGTCGATTCACCCCTCCACTTT
j_gene: TRBJ1-4; v_gene: TRBV5-1; d_gene: .; abundance: once; CDR3aa: CASRDGTGFNEKLFF; CDR3nt: TGCGCCAGCAGGGATGGCACAGGTTTTAATGAAAAACTGTTTTTT
j_gene: TRBJ1-3; v_gene: TRBV2; d_gene: .; abundance: .; CDR3aa: CASKYGGDTIYF; CDR3nt: TGTGCCAGCAAATACGGTGGGGACACCATATATTTT
j_gene: TRBJ2-5; v_gene: TRBV7-9; d_gene: .; abundance: .; CDR3aa: CASSLALTAQETQYF; CDR3nt: TGTGCCAGCAGCTTAGCGCTTACGGCCCAAGAGACCCAGTACTTC
j_gene: TRBJ1-1; v_gene: TRBV28; d_gene: .; abundance: .; CDR3aa: CASSRTDLGGSEAFF; CDR3nt: TGTGCCAGCAGTAGGACAGACCTGGGGGGGTCTGAAGCTTTCTTT
j_gene: TRBJ2-6; v_gene: TRBV4-1; d_gene: .; abundance: .; CDR3aa: CASSQDLGAGAGANVLTF; CDR3nt: TGCGCCAGCAGCCAAGATCTTGGGGCAGGGGCTGGGGCCAACGTCCTGACTTTC
j_gene: TRBJ2-3; v_gene: TRBV5-1; d_gene: .; abundance: few; CDR3aa: CASSWRGLLTDTQYF; CDR3nt: TGCGCCAGCTCCTGGCGGGGGCTCCTCACAGATACGCAGTATTTT
j_gene: TRBJ1-3; v_gene: TRBV15; d_gene: .; abundance: .; CDR3aa: CATSSFLGSGGNTIYF; CDR3nt: TGTGCCACCAGCAGCTTTTTAGGGTCGGGGGGAAACACCATATATTTT
j_gene: TRBJ1-5; v_gene: TRBV6-1; d_gene: .; abundance: .; CDR3aa: CASSGDNQPQHF; CDR3nt: TGTGCCAGCAGTGGAGACAATCAGCCCCAGCATTTT
j_gene: TRBJ2-7; v_gene: TRBV7-8; d_gene: .; abundance: .; CDR3aa: CASSLVPGDIYEQYF; CDR3nt: TGTGCCAGCAGCTTAGTCCCAGGGGATATCTACGAGCAGTACTTC
j_gene: TRBJ2-2; v_gene: TRBV29-1; d_gene: TRBD1; abundance: .; CDR3aa: CSVVGMDRGWAGELFF; CDR3nt: TGCAGCGTTGTCGGGATGGACAGGGGATGGGCCGGGGAGCTGTTTTTT
j_gene: TRBJ2-5; v_gene: TRBV5-1; d_gene: .; abundance: .; CDR3aa: CASSLAALGLWKQETQYF; CDR3nt: TGCGCCAGCAGCTTGGCAGCCTTAGGTTTGTGGAAGCAAGAGACCCAGTACTTC
j_gene: TRBJ2-5; v_gene: TRBV27; d_gene: .; abundance: .; CDR3aa: CAILVKTQYF; CDR3nt: TGTGCCATCCTCGTGAAAACCCAGTACTTC
j_gene: TRBJ2-7; v_gene: TRBV14; d_gene: TRBD2; abundance: .; CDR3aa: CASSQGWGLALPDEQYF; CDR3nt: TGTGCCAGCAGCCAGGGTTGGGGACTAGCACTTCCGGACGAGCAGTACTTC
j_gene: TRBJ1-1; v_gene: TRBV30; d_gene: .; abundance: .; CDR3aa: CAWSARSPPEAFF; CDR3nt: TGTGCCTGGAGTGCCCGGAGTCCCCCTGAAGCTTTCTTT
j_gene: TRBJ2-3; v_gene: TRBV5-4; d_gene: .; abundance: .; CDR3aa: CASSLGAVSTDTQYF; CDR3nt: TGTGCCAGCAGCTTGGGAGCCGTTAGCACAGATACGCAGTATTTT
j_gene: TRBJ1-6; v_gene: TRBV28; d_gene: .; abundance: .; CDR3aa: CASSGVDSPLHF; CDR3nt: TGTGCCAGTTCCGGGGTGGATTCACCCCTCCACTTT
j_gene: TRBJ1-3; v_gene: TRBV6-6; d_gene: .; abundance: .; CDR3aa: CASSPSRDSGNTIYF; CDR3nt: TGTGCCAGCAGTCCCTCCCGCGACTCTGGAAACACCATATATTTT
j_gene: TRBJ1-6; v_gene: TRBV18; d_gene: .; abundance: .; CDR3aa: CASSPQGRDSPLHF; CDR3nt: TGTGCCAGCTCTCCACAGGGAAGGGATTCACCCCTCCACTTT
j_gene: TRBJ2-7; v_gene: TRBV29-1; d_gene: .; abundance: .; CDR3aa: CSAMTDTGSYEQYF; CDR3nt: TGCAGCGCTATGACAGATACGGGGTCCTACGAGCAGTACTTC
j_gene: TRBJ1-6; v_gene: TRBV18; d_gene: TRBD1; abundance: .; CDR3aa: CASSPQGAFYNSPLHF; CDR3nt: TGTGCCAGCTCGCCCCAGGGGGCCTTCTATAATTCACCCCTCCACTTT